This T cell receptor beta chain was profiled in a study of shared clonotypes between healthy human individuals. CD45RO-negative, CCR7-selected cells formed the naive CD8 fraction, which excluded terminally differentiated effector memory CD45RA+ cells. Generated by immunoSEQ multiplex PCR, the TCRdb table keeps only in-frame clones and is missing some. The data contain about 1,900,000 clones, approximately 94% of them singletons. In germline, CDR1 is SGHDT, CDR2 YYEEEE. The CDR3 is 14 residues long. V dropped 2 bases and J dropped 5 bases, with 11 bases sitting between them. Note on this clone: Different DNA sequences within this sample yield the same CDR3.

The sample was naive CD8+ T cells sorted from blood. V gene TRBV5-6 combines with J gene TRBJ1-5, with D maybe TRBD1 (6 bases). The clonotype originates from a man in his late teens or twenties in good health. The CDR3 DNA follows: TGTGCCAGCAGCTTACTGGGGGGCGATCAGCCCCAGCATTTT. This encodes CASSLLGGDQPQHF.